This T cell receptor beta chain emerged from a study of cytomegalovirus exposure and HLA in healthy donors listed by TCRdb under 2017. About the study as a whole: An earlier analysis of several hundred of the donors reported about 250 Gb of sequence data and approximately 110 million unique TCR beta sequences from roughly 180 million T cells. The later analysis used no new phenotypic data to find candidate immune exposures, relying instead on TCR beta sequences and their occurrence across donors. Of the roughly 430 genotyped donors, 65% to 90% fell in the genetic ancestry cluster associated with self-reported Caucasian donors. In addition to the first cohort of roughly 670 subjects, a separate validation cohort of approximately 130 different subjects was used. To decide whether each TCR beta V gene segment behaved as functional or pseudogenic, an earlier analysis of some 580 of the donors relied on high-throughput TCR beta sequencing. Donor age, sex, ethnicity and CMV serostatus were collected together with the repertoire data. To predict cytomegalovirus infection status, the study brought together high-throughput TCR immunosequencing, statistical association of individual TCRs with disease status, and machine learning. Typing coverage differed by locus: A, B, C, DRB1 and DQB1 were typed in roughly 620-640 donors, DQA1 in 522, DPA1 in roughly 590, and DPB1 in around 440. To study patterns of TCR occurrence, a later analysis re-analyzed previously published TCR beta repertoires from 666 donors and added high-resolution HLA genotyping. A later genetic analysis used genome-wide SNP genotypes for about three fifths of the 666 donors, treating that subset as a discovery cohort. Among around 400 genotyped donors of the cohort, an average of roughly 240,000 unique TCR beta nucleotide sequences were sequenced per donor, roughly 18% of them non-productive. HLA typing covered class I and class II loci at four-digit resolution. An early release covering over 500 HLA-typed donors comprised 250 to 350 gigabases of sequencing data and approximately 80 million unique TCR sequences. The study profiled the T cell repertoires of fewer than 850 subjects by immunosequencing and related them to cytomegalovirus serostatus. The study aimed to test whether signatures of past pathogen exposure could be identified by cataloging public T cell receptors. All discovery cohort repertoires had been generated on a single sequencing platform. Several DR-DQ haplotypes were handled as single units for association and clustering, since linkage in the cohort was strong.

Study-wide conclusions, independent of this receptor: A further reported finding was that TCR beta sequences accurately predicted the HLA-A and HLA-B alleles for most subjects in the first cohort. The authors suggested that the approach could potentially be extended to other disease states and immunological phenotypes. A later analysis found that most CMV-associated TCR beta chains appeared HLA-restricted, with HLA associations seemingly driven largely by CMV exposure. A cluster of highly shared sequence variants was judged likely to represent a technical artifact of the sequencing pipeline. A later genetic analysis reported fewer N-insertions in productive TCRs among donors in an Asian-associated ancestry cluster than the approximately 700-donor mean. The study gave a list of around 170 TCR beta chains associated with cytomegalovirus. Roughly 15 rarely observed V segments, including chromosome 9 orphons, were excluded from the earlier analysis of about 610 of the donors because counts were too low. According to a later analysis, parvovirus B19, influenza, CMV and Epstein-Barr virus appeared linked to several top co-occurrence clusters. This cohort had only TCR beta chains sequenced, and the lack of alpha or paired-chain data limited which features could be detected. When HLA alleles, especially DR and DQ, strongly co-occurred, attributing TCR associations to individual alleles was difficult. A later genetic analysis associated a missense DCLRE1C variant with V-gene and J-gene trimming of TCR beta chains, and an independent cohort replicated the association. In a later analysis, about 16,000 TCR beta sequences were associated with specific HLA alleles at a false discovery rate of 0.05. HLA typing was unavailable for some donors at each locus, so association tests used only the typed subset. In vitro tests confirmed that a few of the cytomegalovirus-associated TCR beta chains recognize cytomegalovirus antigens. Presence/absence analyses assumed roughly uniform sequencing depth across donors, an assumption that may not hold. For the cohort, immune exposure information was limited to CMV serostatus. Correlated functional status among segregating V segments might reflect linkage disequilibrium, but an unknown experimental factor could not be ruled out. The classifier was reported to diagnose cytomegalovirus status with high specificity and sensitivity in both the original cohort and the validation cohort. A later analysis found that TCR association rates varied across HLA loci, with DRB1 alleles showing the most associated TCRs and HLA-C alleles the fewest. While some public TCRs were present in many individuals, most TCR sequences turned up only very rarely across donors. An earlier analysis of roughly 570 of the donors showed that most TCR beta V segments appeared in productive rearrangements either about 87% or about 30% of the time, which broadly matched IMGT annotations. Some IMGT-functional V segments, including TRBV6-2 and TRBV6-3, could not be told apart with the 87-base-pair reads, so those segments were excluded. In a later analysis, HLA-associated TCR beta chains showed more clonal expansion and lower generation probabilities than non-associated chains that were equally common.

A word on this clone: This receptor's antigen is unknown. Base-call qualities are not available, and no considerably larger clone is one nucleotide away.

In total, 500 to 700 healthy bone marrow donors made up the cohort. Cohort members were all nominally healthy when sampled, although unrecorded immune exposures were likely present. The donor was CMV seronegative and was included in the group of 352 seronegative cohort members. A peripheral blood sample was provided by each donor, and peripheral blood mononuclear cells were used for TCR beta sequencing. Genomic DNA was extracted from the blood cell samples with the Qiagen DNeasy Blood Extraction Kit. The CDR3 holds 15 amino acids from the cysteine to the phenylalanine. Here the CDR3 DNA is all that survives: 45 bases in frame from base 1. V sheds 11 bases and J sheds 2 bases, leaving 16 bases between their ends. Based on the germline V gene, the CDR1 and CDR2 sequences are MNHNS and SASEGT. Receptor amplification or capture employed the immunoSEQ multiplex PCR assay. For the multiplex PCR, a mixture combining 60 forward primers for TCR Vbeta segments and 13 reverse primers for TCR Jbeta segments was used. A multiplex PCR assay on genomic DNA amplified the CDR3 region of rearranged TCR beta genes. The Illumina HiSeq System was used to sequence the amplified TCR beta libraries as 87-base-pair reads. As for how the authors treated the data: In a later analysis, around 80 million unique TCR beta chains were counted across the roughly 700 repertoires, and about 9.9 million of these chains were shared by at least two donors. Raw reads were error-corrected and collapsed into unique sequences with a nearest-neighbor algorithm that merged closely related sequences to remove PCR and sequencing errors. Alignment of CDR3 sequences to IMGT reference sequences was used to assign V, D and J gene segments. For a sequence to be retained, a match of at least six nucleotides was required to both a V gene segment and a J gene segment. Rearrangements were classified as productive when the CDR3 lacked stop codons and remained in frame with V and J, and all other rearrangements were classified as non-productive. Following IMGT convention, CDR3 was defined as the stretch from the second conserved V-encoded cysteine to the conserved J-encoded phenylalanine. The earlier analysis of fewer than 750 of the donors excluded sequences that lacked an unambiguous match to a single V gene segment. An earlier analysis of a few hundred of the donors classified V segments as functional when productive rearrangements were above 56.7% and as segregating when the standard deviation between donors was above 5%. A statistical classification framework was built to diagnose cytomegalovirus status from the catalog of TCR beta chain sequences. A later analysis assigned V and J genes by comparing TCR nucleotide sequences with IMGT/GENE-DB human TR gene sequences. The TCRdist pipeline was used in a later analysis to assign CDR3 sequences and most-parsimonious VDJ recombination scenarios. A later analysis defined each TCR beta chain by its CDR3 amino acid sequence plus V-gene family, and excluded reads lacking a unique V-gene family. To address suspected cross-contamination and a sequencing artifact, a later analysis removed over 500 highly shared, low-generation-probability nucleotide sequences. In a later analysis, a clonal expansion index for each public chain was calculated from normalized within-repertoire ranks of inferred template counts. Generation probabilities in a later analysis came from a VDJ recombination model fitted to out-of-frame rearrangements, and those results were checked against IGoR. A later analysis scored TCR-TCR, TCR-HLA and TCR-CMV co-occurrence with hypergeometric tests, applying a repertoire-size bias correction to TCR pairs. False discovery rates were estimated in a later analysis by permuting HLA or CMV assignments 20 times. In a later analysis, co-occurring TCRs were grouped using DBSCAN, and TCRdist sequence similarity was added for clustering within HLA-allele-positive subsets. Repertoires with fewer than 30,000 or more than 120,000 public chains, plus five repertoires with anomalous nucleotide sharing, were excluded from co-occurrence clustering. Drawn from immuneACCESS, this table holds only the in-frame rearrangements with V and J called that TCRdb kept. Clones are partly lost; checked studies trace under half to an unresolved V gene and leave the rest unexplained. For V, J and clone size, that table is used; D and trimming come from the DNA. The sample has around 140,000 clones on record, about three quarters of them singletons. Of the sample, around 1.5% falls within the top ten clones.

Recombination linked TRBV6-1 to TRBJ1-6; the best D guess is TRBD1, with 5 bases matching. Sequenced material: PBMCs. The origin of this receptor is a young woman in good health and CMV-seronegative. The sequenced DNA: TGTGCCTCCGGCTTCGGGGGGACCTATAATTCACCCCTCCACTTT. It translates to CASGFGGTYNSPLHF.